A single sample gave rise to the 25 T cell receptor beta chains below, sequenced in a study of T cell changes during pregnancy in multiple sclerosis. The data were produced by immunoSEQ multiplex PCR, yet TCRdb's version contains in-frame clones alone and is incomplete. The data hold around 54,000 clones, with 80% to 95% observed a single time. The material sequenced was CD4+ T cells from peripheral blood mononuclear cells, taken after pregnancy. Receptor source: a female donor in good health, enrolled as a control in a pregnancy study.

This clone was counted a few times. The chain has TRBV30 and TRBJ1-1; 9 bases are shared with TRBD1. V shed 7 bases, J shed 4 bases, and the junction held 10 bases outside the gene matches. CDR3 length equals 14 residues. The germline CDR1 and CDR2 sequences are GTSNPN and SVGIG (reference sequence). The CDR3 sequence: CASSNRGLGTEAFF. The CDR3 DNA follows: TGTGCCTCCTCAAACAGGGGGCTGGGCACTGAAGCTTTCTTT.

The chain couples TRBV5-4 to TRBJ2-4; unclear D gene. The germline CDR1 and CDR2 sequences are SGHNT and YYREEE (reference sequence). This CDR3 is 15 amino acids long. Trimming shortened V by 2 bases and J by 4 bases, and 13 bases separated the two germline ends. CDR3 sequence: CASSLGGSGKNIQYF. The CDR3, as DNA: TGTGCCAGCAGCTTAGGCGGTTCTGGGAAAAACATTCAGTACTTC.

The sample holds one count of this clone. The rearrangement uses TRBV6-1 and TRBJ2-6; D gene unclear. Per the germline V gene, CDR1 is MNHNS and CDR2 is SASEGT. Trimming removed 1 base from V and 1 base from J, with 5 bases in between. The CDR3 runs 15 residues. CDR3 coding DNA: TGTGCCAGCAGTGAAGGGGCGTCTGGGGCCAACGTCCTGACTTTC. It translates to CASSEGASGANVLTF.

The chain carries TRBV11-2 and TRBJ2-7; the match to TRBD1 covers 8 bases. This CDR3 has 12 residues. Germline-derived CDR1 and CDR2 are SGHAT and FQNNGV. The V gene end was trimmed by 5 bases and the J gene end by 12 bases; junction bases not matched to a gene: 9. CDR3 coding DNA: TGTGCCAGCAGCCAGGACAGGGTGGAAAGGTACTTC. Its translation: CASSQDRVERYF.

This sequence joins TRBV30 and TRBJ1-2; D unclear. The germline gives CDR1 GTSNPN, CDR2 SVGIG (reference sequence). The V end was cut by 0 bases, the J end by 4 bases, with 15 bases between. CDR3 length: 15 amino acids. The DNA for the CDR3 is TGTGCCTGGAGTGTAGGGTCGAACGGGATCTATGGCTACACCTTC. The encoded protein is CAWSVGSNGIYGYTF.

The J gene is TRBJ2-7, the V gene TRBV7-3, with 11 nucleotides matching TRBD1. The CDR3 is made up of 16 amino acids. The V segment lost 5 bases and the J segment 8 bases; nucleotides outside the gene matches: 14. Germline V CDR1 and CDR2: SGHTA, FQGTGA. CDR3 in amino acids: CASSPNRGTGGSQQYF. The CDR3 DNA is TGTGCCAGCAGCCCAAACAGAGGGACAGGGGGATCGCAGCAGTACTTC. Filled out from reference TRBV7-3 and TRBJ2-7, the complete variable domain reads GAGVSQTPSNKVTEKGKYVELRCDPISGHTALYWYRQSLGQGPEFLIYFQGTGAADDSGLPNDRFFAVRPEGSVSTLKIQRTERGDSAVYLCASSPNRGTGGSQQYFGPGTRLTVT.

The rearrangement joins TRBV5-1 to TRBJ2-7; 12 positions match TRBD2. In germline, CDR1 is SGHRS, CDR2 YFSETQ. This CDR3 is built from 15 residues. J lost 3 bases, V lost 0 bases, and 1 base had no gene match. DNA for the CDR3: TGCGCCAGCAGCTTGGCTAGCGGGAGGGGCTACGAGCAGTACTTC. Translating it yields CASSLASGRGYEQYF.

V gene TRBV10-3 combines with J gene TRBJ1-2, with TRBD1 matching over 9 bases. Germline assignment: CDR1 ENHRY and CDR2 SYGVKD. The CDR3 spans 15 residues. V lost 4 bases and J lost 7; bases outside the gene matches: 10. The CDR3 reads CAISARDRVQVGYTF. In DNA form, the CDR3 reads TGTGCCATCAGTGCCCGGGACAGGGTTCAAGTTGGCTACACCTTC.

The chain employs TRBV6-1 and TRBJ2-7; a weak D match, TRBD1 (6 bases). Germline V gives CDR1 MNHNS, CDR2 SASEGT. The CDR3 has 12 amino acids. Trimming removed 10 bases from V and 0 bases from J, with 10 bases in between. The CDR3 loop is CATQGSSYEQYF. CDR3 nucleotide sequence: TGTGCCACACAGGGAAGCTCCTACGAGCAGTACTTC.

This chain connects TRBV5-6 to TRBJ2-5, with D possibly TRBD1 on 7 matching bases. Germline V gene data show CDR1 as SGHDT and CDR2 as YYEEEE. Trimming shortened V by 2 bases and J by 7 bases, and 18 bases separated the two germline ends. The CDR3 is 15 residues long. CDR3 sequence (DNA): TGTGCCAGCAGCTTAGGCGGGACAGATTTAGGGACCCAGTACTTC. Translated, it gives CASSLGGTDLGTQYF.

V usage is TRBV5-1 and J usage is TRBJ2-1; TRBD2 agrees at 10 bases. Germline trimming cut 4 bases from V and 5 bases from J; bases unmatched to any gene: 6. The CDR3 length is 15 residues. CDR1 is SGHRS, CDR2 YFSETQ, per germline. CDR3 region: CASSNGLAADNEQFF. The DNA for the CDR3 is TGCGCCAGCAGCAACGGACTAGCGGCAGACAATGAGCAGTTCTTC.

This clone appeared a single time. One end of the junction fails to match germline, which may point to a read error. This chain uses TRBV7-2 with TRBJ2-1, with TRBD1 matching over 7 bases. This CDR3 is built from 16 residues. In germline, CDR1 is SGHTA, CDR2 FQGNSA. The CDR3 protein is CASTLLSGTVRNEQFF. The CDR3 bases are TGTGCCAGCACCTTACTTTCCGGGACAGTACGGAATGAGCAGTTCTTC.

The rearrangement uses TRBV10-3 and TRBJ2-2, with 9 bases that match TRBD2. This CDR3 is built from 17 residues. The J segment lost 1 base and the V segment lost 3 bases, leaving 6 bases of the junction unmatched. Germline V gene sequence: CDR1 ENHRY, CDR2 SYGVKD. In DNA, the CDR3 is TGTGCCATCAGTGACCGGGTGCGGGGGGGGAACACCGGGGAGCTGTTTTTT. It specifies CAISDRVRGGNTGELFF.

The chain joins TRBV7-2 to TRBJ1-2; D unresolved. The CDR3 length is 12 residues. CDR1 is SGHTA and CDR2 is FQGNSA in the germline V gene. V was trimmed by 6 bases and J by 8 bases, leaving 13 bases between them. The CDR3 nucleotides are TGTGCCAGCAGTACGGGTGCCCGGGGCTACACCTTC. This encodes CASSTGARGYTF.

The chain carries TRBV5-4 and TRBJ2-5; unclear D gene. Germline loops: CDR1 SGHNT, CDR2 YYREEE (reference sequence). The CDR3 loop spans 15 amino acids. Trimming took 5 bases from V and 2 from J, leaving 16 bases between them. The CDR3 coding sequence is TGTGCCAGCAGGGGTGTGGGTATGGAGCAAGAGACCCAGTACTTC. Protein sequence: CASRGVGMEQETQYF.

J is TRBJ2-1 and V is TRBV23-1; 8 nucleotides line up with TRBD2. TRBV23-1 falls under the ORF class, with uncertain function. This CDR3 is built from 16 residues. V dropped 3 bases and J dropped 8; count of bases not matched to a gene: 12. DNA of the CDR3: TGCGCCAGCAGTCAGTTTGCGGGGGGACTGGGCCATGAGCAGTTCTTC. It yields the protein CASSQFAGGLGHEQFF.

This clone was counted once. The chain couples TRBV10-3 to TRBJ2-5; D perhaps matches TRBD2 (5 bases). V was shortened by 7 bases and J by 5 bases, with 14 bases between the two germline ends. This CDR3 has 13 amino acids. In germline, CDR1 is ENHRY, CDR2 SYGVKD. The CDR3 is CAITEGSGETQYF. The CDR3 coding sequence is TGTGCCATCACCGAGGGTTCGGGTGAGACCCAGTACTTC.

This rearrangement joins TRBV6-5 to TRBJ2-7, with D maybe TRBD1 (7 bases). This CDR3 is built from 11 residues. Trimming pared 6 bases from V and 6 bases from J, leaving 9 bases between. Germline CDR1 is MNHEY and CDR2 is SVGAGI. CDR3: CASSQGGEQYF. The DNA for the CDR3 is TGTGCCAGCAGCCAGGGGGGCGAGCAGTACTTC.

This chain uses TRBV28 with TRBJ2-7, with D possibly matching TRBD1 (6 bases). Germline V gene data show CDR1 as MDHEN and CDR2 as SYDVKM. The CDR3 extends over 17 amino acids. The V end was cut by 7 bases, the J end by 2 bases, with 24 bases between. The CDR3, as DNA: TGTGCCAGCACCCCCGCAGGACAGTTCCTAACCCCCTACGAGCAGTACTTC. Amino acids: CASTPAGQFLTPYEQYF.

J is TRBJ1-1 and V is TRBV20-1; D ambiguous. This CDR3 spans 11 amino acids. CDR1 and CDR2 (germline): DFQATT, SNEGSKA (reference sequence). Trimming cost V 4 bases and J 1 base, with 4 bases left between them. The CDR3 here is CSATWNTEAFF. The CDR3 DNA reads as TGCAGTGCTACCTGGAACACTGAAGCTTTCTTT.

In DNA, the CDR3 is TGTGCCAGCAGCGGCCCTCTAGCGGGAGAAGAGACCCAGTACTTC. As protein: CASSGPLAGEETQYF. The gene calls are TRBV28 and TRBJ2-5, with TRBD2 identical over 10 bases. Germline V gene lookup returns CDR1 MDHEN and CDR2 SYDVKM. With V trimmed by 6 bases and J by 3 bases, 7 bases remained unmatched. This CDR3 has 15 residues.

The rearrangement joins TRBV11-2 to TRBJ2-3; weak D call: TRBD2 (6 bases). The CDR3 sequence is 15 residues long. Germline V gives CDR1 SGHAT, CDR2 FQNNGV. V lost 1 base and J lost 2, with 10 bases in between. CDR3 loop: CASSLAAGPTDTQYF. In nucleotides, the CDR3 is TGTGCCAGCAGCTTAGCAGCGGGTCCCACAGATACGCAGTATTTT.

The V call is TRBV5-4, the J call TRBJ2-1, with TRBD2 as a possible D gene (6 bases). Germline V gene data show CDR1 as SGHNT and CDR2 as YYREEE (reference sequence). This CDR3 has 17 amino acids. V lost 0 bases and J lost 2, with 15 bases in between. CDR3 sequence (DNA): TGTGCCAGCAGCTTGGGTTTCGGGGGTTTTACCTACAATGAGCAGTTCTTC. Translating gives CASSLGFGGFTYNEQFF.

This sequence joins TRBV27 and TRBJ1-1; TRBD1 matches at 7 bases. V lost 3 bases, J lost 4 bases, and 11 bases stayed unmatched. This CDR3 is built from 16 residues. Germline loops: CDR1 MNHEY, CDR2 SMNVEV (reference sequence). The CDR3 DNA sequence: TGTGCCAGCAGTTTGTCGGCAGGGGGTGGGGGCACTGAAGCTTTCTTT. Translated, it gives CASSLSAGGGGTEAFF.

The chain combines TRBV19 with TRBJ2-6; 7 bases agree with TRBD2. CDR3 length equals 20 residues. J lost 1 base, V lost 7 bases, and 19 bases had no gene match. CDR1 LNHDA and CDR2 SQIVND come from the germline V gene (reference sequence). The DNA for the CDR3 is TGTGCCAGTACCCAAGCCCCCCGACTAGCCGGGGGATCTGGGGCCAACGTCCTGACTTTC. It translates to CASTQAPRLAGGSGANVLTF.